Listed below are T cell receptor beta chains from one sample, sequenced in a study of human T cells and chemical hapten exposure. Via MiXCR, TCRdb re-called the RACE reads, giving one row per CDR3 protein. Found here are roughly 380,000 distinct CDR3 sequences, about 4.8% of them singletons; the top ten hold roughly 2.4%. The sample consisted of whole blood, taken in connection with sensitization to the hapten diphenylcyclopropenone (DPC). Source of these receptors: a woman aged 45-65 years with alopecia areata. Some clones in this sample may be carry-over from other donors' samples. CDR3s include the opening cysteine and the closing phenylalanine or tryptophan. The D gene is left open where the match is weak. Some rows mark clone size as missing; the rest say once, few, many or name a class of expanded clone.

>TRBD2|many|TRBV19|TRBJ2-1
TGTGCCAGTAGTCCGGGACTAGCGGGGGGGCCTAAGTTCTTC
CASSPGLAGGPKFF
>TRBD1|many|TRBV7-9|TRBJ2-3
TGTGCCAGCAGCCCCCCCGTCTCGTCGGGACAGGGGTTGACAGATACGCAGTATTTT
CASSPPVSSGQGLTDTQYF
>NA|NA|TRBV9|TRBJ1-1
TGTGCCAGCAGTCCGCGGGGGGATAGTAACACTGAAGCTTTCTTT
CASSPRGDSNTEAFF
>NA|few|TRBV6-1|TRBJ2-7
TGTGCCAGCAGTGAAGCCGTCGCCCGGGACGAGCAGTACTTC
CASSEAVARDEQYF
>NA|few|TRBV18|TRBJ1-1
TGTGCCAGCTCACCACGACAGGACGGCACTGAAGCTTTCTTT
CASSPRQDGTEAFF
>NA|few|TRBV6-6|TRBJ1-4
TGTGCCAGCAGTTACTTCAGTACTGATGAAAAACTGTTTTTT
CASSYFSTDEKLFF
>NA|few|TRBV19|TRBJ2-5
TGTGCCAGTAGTATAGCGGGGTTGCAAGAGACCCAGTACTTC
CASSIAGLQETQYF
>TRBD1|many|TRBV14|TRBJ1-4
TGTGCCAGCAGCCATCCTGGACAGGGAGCGACTAATGAAAAACTGTTTTTT
CASSHPGQGATNEKLFF
>NA|many|TRBV4-1|TRBJ1-5
TGCGCCAGCAGCCAAGAAACAGGAGCGGTGAATCAGCCCCAGCATTTT
CASSQETGAVNQPQHF
>TRBD1|few|TRBV27|TRBJ1-5
TGTGCCAGCAGTTTATCAACAGGGGGCGGCAATCAGCCCCAGCATTTT
CASSLSTGGGNQPQHF
>NA|many|TRBV29-1|TRBJ2-3
TGCAGCGTTGAAGGGGCAGTTAGCACAGATACGCAGTATTTT
CSVEGAVSTDTQYF
>NA|NA|TRBV6-5|TRBJ1-6
TGTGCCAGCAGTTACTCGCCCTATAATTCACCCCTCCACTTT
CASSYSPYNSPLHF
>NA|NA|TRBV9|TRBJ1-4
TGTGCCAGCAGCGCTGTACCCGGGACACCCTCGGGTGAAAAACTGTTTTTT
CASSAVPGTPSGEKLFF
>NA|few|TRBV24-1|TRBJ2-1
TGTGCCACCAGTGACGGTGGCGCCTCCTCCTACAATGAGCAGTTCTTC
CATSDGGASSYNEQFF
>TRBD2|few|TRBV5-6|TRBJ2-1
TGTGCCAGCAGCTCCGGGACTAGCGTTTTAAAGTTCTTC
CASSSGTSVLKFF
>NA|few|TRBV20-1|TRBJ2-6
TGCAGTGCTAGAGGGGGTGCTGGGGCCAACGTCCTGACTTTC
CSARGGAGANVLTF
>NA|few|TRBV5-1|TRBJ2-7
TGCGCCAGCAGCTCTGGAAACGCGGGGGAGCAGTACTTC
CASSSGNAGEQYF
>TRBD2|few|TRBV13|TRBJ2-3
TGTGCCAGCAGCTTTGGACTAGCGGGGGGCGCTAGCACAGATACGCAGTATTTT
CASSFGLAGGASTDTQYF
>NA|many|TRBV14|TRBJ2-6
TGTGCCAGCAGCCGGCCCCCGCCAGGGGCGTCTGGGGCCAACGTCCTGACTTTC
CASSRPPPGASGANVLTF
>TRBD1|many|TRBV20-1|TRBJ2-3
TGCAGTGCTAGAGAAGGGGGCGGGCTTAGCACAGATACGCAGTATTTT
CSAREGGGLSTDTQYF
>TRBD1|NA|TRBV12-3/TRBV12-4|TRBJ1-2
TGTGCCAGCAGCTATCGACAGGGGGCTCAAGTCACCTTC
CASSYRQGAQVTF
>TRBD2|few|TRBV3-1|TRBJ2-1
TGTGCCAGCAGCCAAGCTAGCGGGGGGGCGTTTGAGGAGCAGTTCTTC
CASSQASGGAFEEQFF
>NA|few|TRBV7-2|TRBJ2-4
TGTGCCAGCAGCTCCGGGCGTCAGGGGCTAGCCAAAAACATTCAGTACTTC
CASSSGRQGLAKNIQYF
>TRBD1|NA|TRBV11-2|TRBJ1-1
TGTGCCAGCAGCCTAAGGACAGGGGTGAACACTGAAGCTTTCTTT
CASSLRTGVNTEAFF
>NA|many|TRBV5-1|TRBJ1-5
TGCGCCAGCAGCTTGACATCAGGCAATCAGCCCCAGCATTTT
CASSLTSGNQPQHF
>NA|NA|TRBV7-8|TRBJ2-5
TGTGCCAGCAGCTTATTGGCACTAACGGGTACAGAAGAGACCCAGTACTTC
CASSLLALTGTEETQYF
>NA|many|TRBV7-8|TRBJ1-5
TGTGCCAGCAGCCCCCGGACAGGCAATCAGCCCCAGCATTTT
CASSPRTGNQPQHF
>TRBD1|many|TRBV14|TRBJ1-1
TGTGCCAGCAGCCGGGACAGGGCCGAAATCACTGAAGCTTTCTTT
CASSRDRAEITEAFF
>NA|many|TRBV9|TRBJ2-7
TGTGCCAGCAGTCGGGAGCCGGGCTACGAGCAGTACTTC
CASSREPGYEQYF
>TRBD1|NA|TRBV27|TRBJ2-1
TGTGCCAGCAGTTTGGGGACAGGGTCATCCAGTGAGCAGTTCTTC
CASSLGTGSSSEQFF
>NA|few|TRBV2|TRBJ2-3
TGTGCCAGCACCCCTGGAGGACAGAGCACAGATTCGCAGTATTTT
CASTPGGQSTDSQYF
>NA|NA|TRBV5-6|TRBJ2-3
TGTGCCAGCACTGCCTCAGTCCACACAGATACGCAGTATTTT
CASTASVHTDTQYF
>TRBD2|many|TRBV12-3/TRBV12-4|TRBJ2-1
TGTGCCAGCAGTTTAGACCTAGCGGGGTCTACGAGGGGTTTTAATGAGCAGTTCTTC
CASSLDLAGSTRGFNEQFF
>NA|many|TRBV6-6|TRBJ1-6
TGTGCCAGCAGTCCTTCTGGATGGCTCAGTAATTCACCCCTCCACTTT
CASSPSGWLSNSPLHF
>NA|NA|TRBV6-5|TRBJ2-7
TGTGCCAGCAGTTACACTCCAAGGGATCCAACCTACGAGCAGTACTTC
CASSYTPRDPTYEQYF
>NA|NA|TRBV4-1|TRBJ1-6
TGCGCCAGCAGCCTATGGGACACTGATAATTCACCCCTCCACTTT
CASSLWDTDNSPLHF
>NA|many|TRBV7-2|TRBJ1-5
TGTGCCAGCAGCTTAGACTTTCCAGGTCAGCCCCAGCATTTT
CASSLDFPGQPQHF
>NA|few|TRBV3-1|TRBJ1-5
TGTGCCAGCAGCGAACCGGGGAATCAGCCCCAGCATTTT
CASSEPGNQPQHF
>NA|many|TRBV11-2|TRBJ1-3
TGTGCCAGCAGCTCAATATCGGGACCGTTCTCTGGAAACACCATATATTTT
CASSSISGPFSGNTIYF
>NA|few|TRBV5-1|TRBJ2-5
TGCGCCAGCAGCCCCTATCCCCACCAAGAGACCCAGTACTTC
CASSPYPHQETQYF
>NA|many|TRBV7-9|TRBJ2-7
TGTGCCAGCAGCCTGCAGAACTACGAGCAGTACTTC
CASSLQNYEQYF
>NA|few|TRBV20-1|TRBJ1-1
TGCAGTGCTAGAGCTCCTAGCCCTGAAGCTTTCTTT
CSARAPSPEAFF
>NA|NA|TRBV3-1|TRBJ2-3
TGTGCCAGCAGCCGAGACACACGAGTCCAAGGCACAGATACGCAGTATTTT
CASSRDTRVQGTDTQYF
>NA|NA|TRBV6-1|TRBJ2-2
TGTGCCTTCCGTTCCGGGAGCACCGGGGAGCTGTTTTTT
CAFRSGSTGELFF
>TRBD1|many|TRBV7-2|TRBJ1-1
TGTGCCAGCAGGGATCCGGGACAGAGAGAAGCTTTCTTT
CASRDPGQREAFF
>NA|NA|TRBV9|TRBJ2-5
TGTGCCAGCAGCTCCCACCCCGCGGGCAGCCAAGAGACCCAGTACTTC
CASSSHPAGSQETQYF
>TRBD2|once|TRBV11-2|TRBJ2-1
TGTGCCAGCAGCCGAGAGACTAGCGGGGGGTGGCCGTTCTTC
CASSRETSGGWPFF
>NA|NA|TRBV2|TRBJ1-3
TGTGCCAGCAGTGCGAAGATATCTGGAAACACCATATATTTT
CASSAKISGNTIYF
>NA|many|TRBV11-1|TRBJ1-2
TGTGCCAGCAGCCCGACATTGGAGGGGTTTGGCTACACCTTC
CASSPTLEGFGYTF
>NA|many|TRBV10-3|TRBJ2-5
TGTGCCATCAGTGAGTCGGTCCCCGGGACTCAAGAGACCCAGTACTTC
CAISESVPGTQETQYF
>TRBD2|few|TRBV29-1|TRBJ2-3
TGCAGCGTTGAAACTAGCGGAAGCACAGATACGCAGTATTTT
CSVETSGSTDTQYF
>NA|many|TRBV2|TRBJ2-4
TGTGCCAGCAGTGTTATGGTTGGGGCCAAAAACATTCAGTACTTC
CASSVMVGAKNIQYF
>NA|NA|TRBV27|TRBJ2-4
TGTGCCAGCAGCCTCTACTTAAATCTAGCCAAAAACATTCAGTACTTC
CASSLYLNLAKNIQYF
>NA|NA|TRBV7-8|TRBJ1-4
TGTGCCAGCAGCTTAGCGTTCCAGGGAAATGAAAAACTGTTTTTT
CASSLAFQGNEKLFF